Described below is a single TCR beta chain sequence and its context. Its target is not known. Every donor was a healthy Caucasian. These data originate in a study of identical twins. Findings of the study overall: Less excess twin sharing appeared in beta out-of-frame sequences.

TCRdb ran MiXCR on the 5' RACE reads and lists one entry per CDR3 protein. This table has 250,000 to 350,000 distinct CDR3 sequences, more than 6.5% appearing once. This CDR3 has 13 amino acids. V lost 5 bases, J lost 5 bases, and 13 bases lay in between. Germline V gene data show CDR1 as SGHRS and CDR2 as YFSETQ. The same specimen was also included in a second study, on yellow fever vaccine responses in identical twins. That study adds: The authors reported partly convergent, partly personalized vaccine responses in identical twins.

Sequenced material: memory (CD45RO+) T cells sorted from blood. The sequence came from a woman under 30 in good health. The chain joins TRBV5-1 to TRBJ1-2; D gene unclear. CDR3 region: CASRPDQRYGYTF. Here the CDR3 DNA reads TGCGCCAGCAGACCTGATCAGAGGTATGGCTACACCTTC.